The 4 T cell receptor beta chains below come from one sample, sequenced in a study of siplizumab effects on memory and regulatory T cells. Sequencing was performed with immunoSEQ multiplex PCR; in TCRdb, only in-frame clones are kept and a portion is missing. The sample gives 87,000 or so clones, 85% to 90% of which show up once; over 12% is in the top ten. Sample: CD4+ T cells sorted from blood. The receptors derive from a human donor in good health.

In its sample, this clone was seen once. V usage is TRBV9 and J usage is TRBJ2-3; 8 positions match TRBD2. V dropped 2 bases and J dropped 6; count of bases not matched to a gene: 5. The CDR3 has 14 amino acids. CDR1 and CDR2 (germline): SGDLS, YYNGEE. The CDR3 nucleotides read TGTGCCAGCAGCGTGCTAGCGGGCGAGGATACGCAGTATTTT. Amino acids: CASSVLAGEDTQYF. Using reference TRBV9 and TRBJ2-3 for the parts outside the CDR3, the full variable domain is DSGVTQTPKHLITATGQRVTLRCSPRSGDLSVYWYQQSLDQGLQFLIQYYNGEERAKGNILERFSAQQFPDLHSELNLSSLELGDSALYFCASSVLAGEDTQYFGPGTRLTVL.

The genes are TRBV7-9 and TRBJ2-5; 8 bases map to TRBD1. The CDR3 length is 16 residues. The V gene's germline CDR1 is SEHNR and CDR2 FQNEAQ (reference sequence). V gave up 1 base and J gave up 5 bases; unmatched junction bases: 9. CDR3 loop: CASSLEGSGGSETQYF. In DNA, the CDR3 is TGTGCCAGCAGCTTAGAGGGGTCAGGGGGCTCGGAGACCCAGTACTTC.

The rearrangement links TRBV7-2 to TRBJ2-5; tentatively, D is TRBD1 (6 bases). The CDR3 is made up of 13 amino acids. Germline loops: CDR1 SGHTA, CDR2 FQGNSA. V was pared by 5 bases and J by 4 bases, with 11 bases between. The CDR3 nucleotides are TGTGCCAGCAGCCGAGGACAGAGAGAGACCCAGTACTTC. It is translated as CASSRGQRETQYF.

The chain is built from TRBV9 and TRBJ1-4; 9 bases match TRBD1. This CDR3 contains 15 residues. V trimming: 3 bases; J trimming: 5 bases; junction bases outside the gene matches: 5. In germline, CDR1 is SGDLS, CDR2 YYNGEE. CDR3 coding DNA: TGTGCCAGCAGCGCCGGACAGGGGAAGAATGAAAAACTGTTTTTT. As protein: CASSAGQGKNEKLFF.